A single sample is the source of the 4 T cell receptor beta chains below, sequenced in a study of blood T cells in healthy people across ages. Primed by a sample-barcoded 5' primer and a J-beta primer mix, a second PCR proceeded for about 6 to 11 cycles. TCRdb reprocessed the 5' RACE reads with MiXCR, giving one entry per CDR3 protein. The sample includes more than 1.4 million distinct CDR3 sequences, around 39% of them seen just once. Source material: blood. These receptors were taken from a woman under 30 in good health.

This clonotype was recorded many times. This chain joins TRBV5-1 and TRBJ2-1; perhaps TRBD2 as D (5 bases). V lost 0 bases and J lost 3, with 7 bases in between. Germline CDR1 and CDR2: SGHRS and YFSETQ. The CDR3 has 14 amino acids. CDR3 sequence: CASSLGGVYNEQFF. Written as DNA, the CDR3 is TGCGCCAGCAGCTTGGGGGGAGTCTACAATGAGCAGTTCTTC.

The J gene is TRBJ1-1, the V gene TRBV20-1; 7 bases agree with TRBD1. The CDR3 spans 15 residues. The germline gives CDR1 DFQATT, CDR2 SNEGSKA (reference sequence). V dropped 7 bases and J dropped 4; count of bases not matched to a gene: 15. In DNA, the CDR3 is TGCAGTGTAGAGCGGGAGACAGGGCCGGTCACTGAAGCTTTCTTT. Amino acids: CSVERETGPVTEAFF.

V usage is TRBV12-3 or TRBV12-4 and J usage is TRBJ2-1, with 8 nucleotides matching TRBD2. This CDR3 comprises 15 residues. Losses at the gene ends were 7 bases for V and 0 bases for J; bases not matched to a gene: 5. CDR3 coding DNA: TGTGCCAGCATCGGGACTAGGAGCTCCTACAATGAGCAGTTCTTC. This gives the protein CASIGTRSSYNEQFF.

The chain links TRBV25-1 to TRBJ1-4; possibly TRBD1 for D (5 bases). The CDR3 is 13 amino acids. Germline V gives CDR1 MGHDK, CDR2 SYGVNS. V gave up 6 bases and J gave up 5 bases, with 10 bases separating them. CDR3: CASSQSGNEKLFF. In DNA, the CDR3 is TGTGCCAGCAGCCAATCAGGGAATGAAAAACTGTTTTTT.